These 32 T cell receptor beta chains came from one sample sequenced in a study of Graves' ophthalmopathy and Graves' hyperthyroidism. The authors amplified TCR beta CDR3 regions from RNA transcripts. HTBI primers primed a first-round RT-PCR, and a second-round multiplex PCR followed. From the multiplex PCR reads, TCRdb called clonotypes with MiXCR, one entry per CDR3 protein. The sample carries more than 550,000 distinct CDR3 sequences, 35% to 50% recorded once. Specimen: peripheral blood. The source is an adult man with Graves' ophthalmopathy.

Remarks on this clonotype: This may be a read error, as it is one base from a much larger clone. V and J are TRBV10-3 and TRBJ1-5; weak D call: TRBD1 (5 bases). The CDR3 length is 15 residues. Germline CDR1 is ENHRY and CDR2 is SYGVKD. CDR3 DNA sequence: TGTGCCAGCAGTCGACAGCGATATGGCAATCAGCCCCAGCATTTT. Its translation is CASSRQRYGNQPQHF.

The CDR3: CATSSGQGRGQETQYF. The CDR3 nucleotides are TGTGCCACCAGCAGTGGACAAGGCAGGGGCCAAGAGACCCAGTACTTC. The chain is built from TRBV15 and TRBJ2-5; D might be TRBD1 (6 bases). Germline V gene sequence: CDR1 LNHNV, CDR2 YYDKDF (reference sequence). This CDR3 has 16 amino acids. The V gene lost 3 bases and the J gene lost 1 base, with 15 bases spanning the gap.

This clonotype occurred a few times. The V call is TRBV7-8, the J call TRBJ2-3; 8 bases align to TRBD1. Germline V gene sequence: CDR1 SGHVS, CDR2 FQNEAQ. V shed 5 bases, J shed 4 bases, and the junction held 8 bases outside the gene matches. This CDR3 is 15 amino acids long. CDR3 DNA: TGTGCCAGCAGCCCGACAGGGGATTCGGCAGATACGCAGTATTTT. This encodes CASSPTGDSADTQYF.

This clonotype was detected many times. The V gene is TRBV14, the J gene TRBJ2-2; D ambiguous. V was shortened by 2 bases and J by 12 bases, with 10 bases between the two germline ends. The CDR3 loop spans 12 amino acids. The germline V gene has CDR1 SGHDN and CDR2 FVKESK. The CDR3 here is CASSQLSWKLFF. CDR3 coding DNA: TGTGCCAGCAGCCAACTCTCCTGGAAGCTGTTTTTT.

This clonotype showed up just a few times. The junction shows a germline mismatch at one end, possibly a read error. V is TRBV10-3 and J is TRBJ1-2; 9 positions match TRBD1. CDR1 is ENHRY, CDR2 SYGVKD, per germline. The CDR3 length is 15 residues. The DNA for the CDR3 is TGTGCCAGCAGTGAACTCCGACAGGGGGTTTATGGCTACACCTTC. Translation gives CASSELRQGVYGYTF.

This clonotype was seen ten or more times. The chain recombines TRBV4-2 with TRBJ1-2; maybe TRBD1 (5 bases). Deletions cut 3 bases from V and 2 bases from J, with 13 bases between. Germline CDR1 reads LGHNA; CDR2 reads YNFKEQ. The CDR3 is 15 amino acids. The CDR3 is CASSQGGFDNYGYTF. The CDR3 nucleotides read TGTGCCAGCAGCCAGGGGGGGTTCGACAACTATGGCTACACCTTC.

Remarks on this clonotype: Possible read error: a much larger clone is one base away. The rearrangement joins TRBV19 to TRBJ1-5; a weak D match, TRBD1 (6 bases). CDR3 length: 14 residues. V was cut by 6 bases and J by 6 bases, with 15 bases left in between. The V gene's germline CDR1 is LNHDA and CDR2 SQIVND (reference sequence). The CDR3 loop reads CASSPVGGRQPQHF. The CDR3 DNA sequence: TGTGCCAGTAGCCCGGTGGGGGGCCGTCAGCCCCAGCATTTT.

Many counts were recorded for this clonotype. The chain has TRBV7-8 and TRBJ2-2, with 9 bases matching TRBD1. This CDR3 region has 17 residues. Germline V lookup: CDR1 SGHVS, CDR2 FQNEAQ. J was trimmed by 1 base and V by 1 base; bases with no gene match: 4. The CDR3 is CASSLERQGENTGELFF. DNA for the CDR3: TGTGCCAGCAGCTTAGAGCGACAGGGGGAGAACACCGGGGAGCTGTTTTTT.

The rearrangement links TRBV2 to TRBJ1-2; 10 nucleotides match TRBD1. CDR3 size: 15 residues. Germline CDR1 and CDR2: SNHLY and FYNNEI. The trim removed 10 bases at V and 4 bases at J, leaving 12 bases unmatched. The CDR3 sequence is CATHRDRGSGYGYTF. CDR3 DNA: TGTGCCACGCACCGGGACAGGGGATCGGGCTATGGCTACACCTTC.

Here the CDR3 reads CASSPPGHGSYEQYF. CDR3 nucleotide sequence: TGTGCCAGCTCACCACCGGGACATGGCTCCTACGAGCAGTACTTC. V is TRBV18 and J is TRBJ2-7, with D tentatively TRBD1 (6 bases). V lost 0 bases and J lost 0, with 9 bases in between. The germline CDR1 and CDR2 sequences are KGHSH and LQKENI. The CDR3 spans 15 residues.

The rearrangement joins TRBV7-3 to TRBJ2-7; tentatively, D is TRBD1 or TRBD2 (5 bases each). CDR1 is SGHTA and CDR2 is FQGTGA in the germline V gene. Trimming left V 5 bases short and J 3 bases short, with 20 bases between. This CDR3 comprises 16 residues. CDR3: CASSHQGPNVVYEQYF. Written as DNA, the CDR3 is TGTGCCAGCAGCCATCAGGGACCGAATGTCGTCTACGAGCAGTACTTC.

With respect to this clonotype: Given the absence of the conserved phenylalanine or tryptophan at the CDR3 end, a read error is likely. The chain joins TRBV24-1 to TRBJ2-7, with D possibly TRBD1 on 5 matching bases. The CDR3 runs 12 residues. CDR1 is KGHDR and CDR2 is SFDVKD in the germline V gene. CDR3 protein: CATSDQDTEQYL. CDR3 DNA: TGCGCCACCAGTGACCAGGACACCGAGCAGTACCTC.

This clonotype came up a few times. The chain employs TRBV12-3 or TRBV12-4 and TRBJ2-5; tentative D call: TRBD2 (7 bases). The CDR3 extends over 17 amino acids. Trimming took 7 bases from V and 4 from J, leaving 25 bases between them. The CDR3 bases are TGTGCCAGCACCCCGTTTGGGGGGGGCCTAGATCGAGAGACCCAGTACTTC. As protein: CASTPFGGGLDRETQYF.

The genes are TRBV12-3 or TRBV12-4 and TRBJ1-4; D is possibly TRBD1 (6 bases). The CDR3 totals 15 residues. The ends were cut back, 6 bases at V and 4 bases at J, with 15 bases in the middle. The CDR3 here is CASSAQGLLNEKLFF. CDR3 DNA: TGTGCCAGCAGCGCCCAGGGGCTCCTTAATGAAAAACTGTTTTTT.

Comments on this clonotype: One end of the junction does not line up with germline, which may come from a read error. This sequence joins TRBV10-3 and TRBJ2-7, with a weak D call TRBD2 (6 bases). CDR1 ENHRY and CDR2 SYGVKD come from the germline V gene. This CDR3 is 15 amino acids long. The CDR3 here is CAISDTGTDSSEQYF. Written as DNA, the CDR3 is TGTGCCATCAGTGACACCGGGACTGACTCCTCCGAGCAGTACTTC.

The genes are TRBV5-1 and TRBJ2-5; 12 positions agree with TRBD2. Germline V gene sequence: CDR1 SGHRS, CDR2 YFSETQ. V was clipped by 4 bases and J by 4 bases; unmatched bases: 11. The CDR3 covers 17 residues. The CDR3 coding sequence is TGCGCCAGCAGCCCGGGAAGACTAGCGGGAGATGGAGAGACCCAGTACTTC. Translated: CASSPGRLAGDGETQYF. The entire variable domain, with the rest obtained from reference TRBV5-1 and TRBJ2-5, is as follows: KAGVTQTPRYLIKTRGQQVTLSCSPISGHRSVSWYQQTPGQGLQFLFEYFSETQRNKGNFPGRFSGRQFSNSRSEMNVSTLELGDSALYLCASSPGRLAGDGETQYFGPGTRLLVL.

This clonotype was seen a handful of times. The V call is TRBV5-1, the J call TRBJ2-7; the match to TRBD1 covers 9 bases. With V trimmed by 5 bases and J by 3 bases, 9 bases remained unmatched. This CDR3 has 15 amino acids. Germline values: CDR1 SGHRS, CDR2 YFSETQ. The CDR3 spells CASRGNRGHIYEQYF. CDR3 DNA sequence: TGCGCCAGCAGGGGGAACAGGGGGCACATCTACGAGCAGTACTTC.

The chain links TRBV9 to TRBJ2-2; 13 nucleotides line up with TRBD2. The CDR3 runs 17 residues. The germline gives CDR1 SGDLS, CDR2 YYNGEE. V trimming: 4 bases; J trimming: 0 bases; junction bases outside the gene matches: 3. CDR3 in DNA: TGTGCCAGCAGCCGACTAGCGGGAGGCCCGAACACCGGGGAGCTGTTTTTT. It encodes CASSRLAGGPNTGELFF.

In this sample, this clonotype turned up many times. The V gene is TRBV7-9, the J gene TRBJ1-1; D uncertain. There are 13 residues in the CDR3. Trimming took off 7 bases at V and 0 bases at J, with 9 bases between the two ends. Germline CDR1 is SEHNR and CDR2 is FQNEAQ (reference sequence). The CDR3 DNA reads TGTGCCAGCAAGGAGATCATGAACACTGAAGCTTTCTTT. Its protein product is CASKEIMNTEAFF.

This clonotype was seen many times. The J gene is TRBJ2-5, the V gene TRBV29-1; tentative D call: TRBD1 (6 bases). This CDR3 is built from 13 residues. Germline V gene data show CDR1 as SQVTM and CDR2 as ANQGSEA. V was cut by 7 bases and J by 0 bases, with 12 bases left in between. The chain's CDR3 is CSGSGANQETQYF. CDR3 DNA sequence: TGCAGCGGCTCAGGGGCCAACCAAGAGACCCAGTACTTC.

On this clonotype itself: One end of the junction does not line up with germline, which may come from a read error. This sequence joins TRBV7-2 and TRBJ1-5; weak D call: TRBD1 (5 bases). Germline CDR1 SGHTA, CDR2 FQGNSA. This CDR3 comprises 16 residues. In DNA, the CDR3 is TGCGCCAGCAGCCACCGGTCCGGAATAGGGGATCAGCCCCAGCATTTT. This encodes CASSHRSGIGDQPQHF.

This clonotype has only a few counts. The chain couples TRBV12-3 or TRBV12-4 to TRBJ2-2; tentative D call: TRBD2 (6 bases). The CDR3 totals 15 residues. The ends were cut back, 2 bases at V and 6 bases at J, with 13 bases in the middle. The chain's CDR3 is CASSLWRGAAGELFF. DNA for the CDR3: TGTGCCAGCAGTTTATGGCGGGGAGCGGCCGGGGAGCTGTTTTTT.

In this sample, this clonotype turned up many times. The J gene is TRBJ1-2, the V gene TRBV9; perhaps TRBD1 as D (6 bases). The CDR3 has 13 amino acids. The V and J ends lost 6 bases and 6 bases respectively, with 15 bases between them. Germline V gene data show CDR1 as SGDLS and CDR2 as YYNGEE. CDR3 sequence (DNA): TGTGCCAGCAACCCGACAGGAGTAGATGGCTACACCTTC. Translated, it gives CASNPTGVDGYTF.

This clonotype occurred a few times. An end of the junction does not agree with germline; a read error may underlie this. The CDR3 reads CANSVDRGYHQPQHF. The CDR3, as DNA: TGCGCCAACAGCGTAGACAGGGGGTACCATCAGCCCCAGCATTTT. The rearrangement joins TRBV4-1 to TRBJ1-5; 9 bases are shared with TRBD1. The CDR3 covers 15 residues. Per the germline V gene, CDR1 is MGHRA and CDR2 is YSYEKL.

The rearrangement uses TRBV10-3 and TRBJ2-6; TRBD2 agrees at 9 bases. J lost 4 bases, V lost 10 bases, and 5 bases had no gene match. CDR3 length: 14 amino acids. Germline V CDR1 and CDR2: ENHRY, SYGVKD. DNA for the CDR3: TGTGCCAGCGGGGGGGACCCGGGGGCCAACGTCCTGACTTTC. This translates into CASGGDPGANVLTF.

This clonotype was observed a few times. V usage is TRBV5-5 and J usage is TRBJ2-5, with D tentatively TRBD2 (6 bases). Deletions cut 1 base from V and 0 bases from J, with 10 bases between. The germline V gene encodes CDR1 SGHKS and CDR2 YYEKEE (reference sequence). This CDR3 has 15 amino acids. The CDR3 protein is CASSLLASNQETQYF. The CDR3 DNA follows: TGTGCCAGCAGCTTGCTAGCGAGTAACCAAGAGACCCAGTACTTC.

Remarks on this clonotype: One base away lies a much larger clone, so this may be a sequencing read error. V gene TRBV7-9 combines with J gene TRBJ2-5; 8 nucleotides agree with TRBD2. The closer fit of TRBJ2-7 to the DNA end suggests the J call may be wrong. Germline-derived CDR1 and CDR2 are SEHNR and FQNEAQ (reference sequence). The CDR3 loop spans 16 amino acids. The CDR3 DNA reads TGTGCCAGCAGCTTATTGGAGCCTAGCGGGTCCAACGAGCAGTACTTC. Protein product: CASSLLEPSGSNEQYF.

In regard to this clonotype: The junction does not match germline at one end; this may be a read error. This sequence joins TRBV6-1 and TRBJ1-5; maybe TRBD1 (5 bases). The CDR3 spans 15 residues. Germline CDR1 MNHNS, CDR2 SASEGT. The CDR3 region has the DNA TGTGCCATCAGTTACTCGAGGGACAGCAATCAGCCCCAGCATTTT. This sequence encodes CAISYSRDSNQPQHF.

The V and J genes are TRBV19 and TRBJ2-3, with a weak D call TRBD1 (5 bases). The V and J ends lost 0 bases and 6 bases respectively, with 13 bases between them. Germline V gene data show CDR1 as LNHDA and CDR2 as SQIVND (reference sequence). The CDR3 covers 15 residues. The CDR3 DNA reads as TGTGCCAGTAGTATAGAAAACAGGCGGTGGGATACGCAGTATTTT. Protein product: CASSIENRRWDTQYF.

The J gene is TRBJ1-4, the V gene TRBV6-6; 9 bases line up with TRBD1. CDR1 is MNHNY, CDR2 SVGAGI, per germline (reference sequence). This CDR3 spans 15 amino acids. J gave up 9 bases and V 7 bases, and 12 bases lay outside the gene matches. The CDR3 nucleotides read TGTGCCAGCATCGACACACAGGGGGCGAGTAAAAAACTGTTTTTT. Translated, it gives CASIDTQGASKKLFF.

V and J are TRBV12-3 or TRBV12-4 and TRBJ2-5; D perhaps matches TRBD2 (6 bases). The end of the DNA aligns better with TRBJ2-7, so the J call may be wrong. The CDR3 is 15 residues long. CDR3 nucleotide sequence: TGTGCCAGCAGTTTAAGTGCCACTGGCGGGGACGAGCAGTACTTC. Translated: CASSLSATGGDEQYF.

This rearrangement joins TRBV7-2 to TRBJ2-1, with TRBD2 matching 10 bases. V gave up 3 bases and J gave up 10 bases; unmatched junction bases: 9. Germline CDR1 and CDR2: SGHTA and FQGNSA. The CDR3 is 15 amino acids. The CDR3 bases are TGTGCCAGCAGCTTGGGTAGCGGGGGGAGGAGGGAGCAGTTCTTC. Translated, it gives CASSLGSGGRREQFF.